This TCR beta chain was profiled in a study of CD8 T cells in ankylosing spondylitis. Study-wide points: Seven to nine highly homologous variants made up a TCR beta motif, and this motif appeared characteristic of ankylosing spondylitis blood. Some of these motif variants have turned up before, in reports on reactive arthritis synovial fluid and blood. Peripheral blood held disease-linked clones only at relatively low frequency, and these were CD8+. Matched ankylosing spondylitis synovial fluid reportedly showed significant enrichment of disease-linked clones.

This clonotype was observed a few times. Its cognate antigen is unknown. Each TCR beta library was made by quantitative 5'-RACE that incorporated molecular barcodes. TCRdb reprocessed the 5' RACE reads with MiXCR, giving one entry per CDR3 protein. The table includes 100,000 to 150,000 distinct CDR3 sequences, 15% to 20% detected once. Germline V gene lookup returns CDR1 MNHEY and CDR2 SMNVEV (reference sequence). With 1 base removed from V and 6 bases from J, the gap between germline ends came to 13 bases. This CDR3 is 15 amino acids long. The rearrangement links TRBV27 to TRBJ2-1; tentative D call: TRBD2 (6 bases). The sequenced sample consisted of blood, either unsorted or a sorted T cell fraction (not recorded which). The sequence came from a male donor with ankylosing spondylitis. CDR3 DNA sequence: TGTGCCAGCAGTTTATTCTACAGGCGGGGCAATGAGCAGTTCTTC. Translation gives CASSLFYRRGNEQFF.